This T cell receptor beta chain was obtained from a study of beta chain features in type 1 diabetes. Broader study findings: A moderate, significant TCRB CDR3 shortening appeared in type 1 diabetes across four CD4+ subsets. Fewer insertions but more deletions were seen at VDJ junctions in type 1 diabetes patients.

This clone was counted between two and nine times. Its antigen is undetermined. Investigators reverse transcribed all isolated RNA, so they sequenced expressed TCRB transcripts. About 3.5 million reads, on average, came from each naive, central memory and regulatory T cell sample. Sequencing was performed with immunoSEQ multiplex PCR; in TCRdb, only in-frame clones are kept and a portion is missing. The table records roughly 150,000 clones, almost 8% of them present only once. Using CD45RO/CCR7/CD25/CD127/CD95/CD27, CD4+ naive, central memory, regulatory and stem cell-like memory cells were sorted. Sorted populations all exceeded 95% purity. CDR3 size: 14 residues. Germline V gene data show CDR1 as MDHEN and CDR2 as SYDVKM. With 7 bases clipped from V and 4 bases from J, the junction kept 7 bases outside the gene matches.

The source of this sequence is a man between 18 and 29 years old with type 1 diabetes. The sample consisted of central memory CD4+ T cells from blood. V and J are TRBV28 and TRBJ2-7, with 10 bases aligning to TRBD2. CDR3 protein: CASTRAGGPYEQYF. DNA for the CDR3: TGTGCCAGCACCAGAGCGGGAGGGCCTTACGAGCAGTACTTC. Complete variable domain (other parts from reference TRBV28 and TRBJ2-7): DVKVTQSSRYLVKRTGEKVFLECVQDMDHENMFWYRQDPGLGLRLIYFSYDVKMKEKGDIPEGYSVSREKKERFSLILESASTNQTSMYLCASTRAGGPYEQYFGPGTRLTVT.